The 22 T cell receptor beta chains listed next were all sequenced from one sample in a study of blood T cell repertoires in COVID-19. Sequenced by immunoSEQ multiplex PCR; TCRdb stores in-frame clones only, minus some. The table has 380,000 or so clones, approximately 88% seen once. The sequenced material came from PBMCs or T cells enriched from blood (not recorded which). All receptors derive from a woman aged 40-49 years with acute COVID-19.

The V and J genes are TRBV18 and TRBJ1-3; 8 bases line up with TRBD1. CDR3 length equals 14 residues. The V and J ends lost 3 bases and 7 bases, in that order; junction bases with no gene match: 5. Germline CDR1 KGHSH, CDR2 LQKENI. The CDR3 DNA reads TGTGCCAGCTCACCGACAACAGGGGGGAACACCATATATTTT. This gives the protein CASSPTTGGNTIYF.

V and J are TRBV5-1 and TRBJ1-2; perhaps TRBD1 as D (5 bases). Germline values: CDR1 SGHRS, CDR2 YFSETQ. The CDR3 sequence is 17 residues long. V dropped 4 bases and J dropped 0 bases, with 19 bases sitting between them. CDR3 sequence: CASSTPDTQLANYGYTF. In DNA form, the CDR3 reads TGCGCCAGCAGCACCCCGGACACCCAGTTAGCTAACTATGGCTACACCTTC.

This clone is a singleton in its sample. The gene calls are TRBV30 and TRBJ2-7, with D perhaps matching TRBD2 (5 bases). This CDR3 is built from 11 residues. CDR1 GTSNPN and CDR2 SVGIG come from the germline V gene (reference sequence). V was shortened by 8 bases and J by 0 bases, with 8 bases between the two germline ends. The CDR3 nucleotides read TGTGCCGGCGACTACTCCTACGAGCAGTACTTC. It specifies CAGDYSYEQYF.

This clone was counted once. The chain has TRBV4-1 and TRBJ1-1; D may be TRBD1 (6 bases). Germline-derived CDR1 and CDR2 are MGHRA and YSYEKL. The CDR3 is made up of 16 amino acids. V lost 0 bases and J lost 4, with 15 bases in between. Here the CDR3 DNA reads TGCGCCAGCAGCCAAGATTCTCGGGGGGCTCGCACTGAAGCTTTCTTT. It yields the protein CASSQDSRGARTEAFF.

This clone turned up a few times. This sequence joins TRBV11-2 and TRBJ1-3, with D hard to call. V was pared by 6 bases and J by 0 bases, with 12 bases between. Germline V gene lookup returns CDR1 SGHAT and CDR2 FQNNGV. This CDR3 comprises 15 residues. CDR3 bases: TGTGCCAGCAGGAGACTGGTGGGCTCTGGAAACACCATATATTTT. Translation: CASRRLVGSGNTIYF.

V is TRBV4-2 and J is TRBJ1-1, with a weak D call TRBD1 (5 bases). Looked up from germline, CDR1 is LGHNA and CDR2 is YNFKEQ. V lost 1 base and J lost 6, with 15 bases in between. The CDR3 totals 15 residues. The CDR3 reads CASSQGAWGESEAFF. The CDR3 nucleotides read TGTGCCAGCAGCCAAGGGGCTTGGGGCGAATCTGAAGCTTTCTTT.

The chain links TRBV3-1 (or the pseudogene TRBV3-2) to TRBJ1-2, with D unclear. The CDR3 length is 16 residues. Germline lookup yields CDR1 LGHDT and CDR2 YNNKEL (reference sequence). The V gene lost 1 base and the J gene lost 5 bases, with 17 bases spanning the gap. Here the CDR3 reads CASSQGIPGEAYGYTF. The CDR3 DNA reads TGTGCCAGCAGCCAAGGGATTCCAGGCGAAGCTTATGGCTACACCTTC.

This clone was seen only a few times. The genes are TRBV11-2 and TRBJ1-4; D not resolved. Germline V gives CDR1 SGHAT, CDR2 FQNNGV. Trimming took off 4 bases at V and 4 bases at J, with 7 bases between the two ends. This CDR3 region has 13 residues. CDR3 coding DNA: TGTGCCAGCAGCTCTTCTCTTAATGAAAAACTGTTTTTT. Its translation: CASSSSLNEKLFF. The complete variable domain, with remaining parts taken from reference TRBV11-2 and TRBJ1-4, reads EAGVAQSPRYKIIEKRQSVAFWCNPISGHATLYWYQQILGQGPKLLIQFQNNGVVDDSQLPKDRFSAERLKGVDSTLKIQPAKLEDSAVYLCASSSSLNEKLFFGSGTQLSVL.

The rearrangement joins TRBV7-2 to TRBJ1-2, with 7 positions matching TRBD1. The CDR3 is 13 residues long. V lost 4 bases and J lost 5; bases outside the gene matches: 4. Looked up from germline, CDR1 is SGHTA and CDR2 is FQGNSA. This chain's CDR3 is CASSSSGGYGYTF. The CDR3 region has the DNA TGTGCCAGCAGCTCATCAGGGGGGTATGGCTACACCTTC.

The V gene is TRBV27, the J gene TRBJ1-2; 8 nucleotides align to TRBD1. The trim removed 8 bases at V and 0 bases at J, leaving 11 bases unmatched. CDR1 is MNHEY and CDR2 is SMNVEV in the germline V gene (reference sequence). CDR3 length: 16 amino acids. The chain's CDR3 is CASSPRGQVPNYGYTF. CDR3 nucleotide sequence: TGTGCCAGCTCCCCCCGGGGACAGGTGCCTAACTATGGCTACACCTTC.

The rearrangement links TRBV5-1 to TRBJ2-7; TRBD2 matches at 14 bases. The CDR3 is made up of 17 amino acids. Germline V gene data show CDR1 as SGHRS and CDR2 as YFSETQ. V trimming: 4 bases; J trimming: 4 bases; junction bases outside the gene matches: 10. The CDR3, as DNA: TGCGCCAGCAGCCCATTTCCGGGACTAGCGGGGGAGTACGAGCAGTACTTC. Residues: CASSPFPGLAGEYEQYF.

V is TRBV7-9 and J is TRBJ2-1; a possible D gene is TRBD2 (5 bases). Trimming removed 1 base at V and 2 bases at J, with 15 bases between. Germline loops: CDR1 SEHNR, CDR2 FQNEAQ (reference sequence). This CDR3 is built from 17 residues. The CDR3 is CASSLERGLNTYNEQFF. The CDR3 region has the DNA TGTGCCAGCAGCTTAGAGCGAGGACTGAATACCTACAATGAGCAGTTCTTC.

Only a few counts were recorded for this clone. The chain uses TRBV5-1 and TRBJ1-1; D not resolved. CDR1 is SGHRS and CDR2 is YFSETQ in the germline V gene. V dropped 2 bases and J dropped 4 bases, with 12 bases sitting between them. The CDR3 consists of 14 residues. The CDR3 nucleotides read TGCGCCAGCAGCTTAGGCGGGCCGGGCACTGAAGCTTTCTTT. Translation: CASSLGGPGTEAFF.

V and J are TRBV6-1 and TRBJ2-5, with a tentative D call TRBD2 (7 bases). V was cut by 0 bases and J by 2 bases, with 10 bases left in between. This CDR3 has 15 amino acids. The germline V gene encodes CDR1 MNHNS and CDR2 SASEGT. The CDR3 region has the DNA TGTGCCAGCAGTGAAGCAAGGGGGGGACAAGAGACCCAGTACTTC. Protein: CASSEARGGQETQYF.

The gene calls are TRBV19 and TRBJ1-6; D remains unclear. Germline V CDR1 and CDR2: LNHDA, SQIVND (reference sequence). With 5 bases removed from V and 12 bases from J, the gap between germline ends came to 11 bases. The CDR3 has 12 residues. The CDR3 sequence: CASSVSVGPLHF. DNA of the CDR3: TGTGCCAGTAGTGTCAGCGTAGGACCCCTCCACTTT.

CDR3 DNA sequence: TGTGCCAGCAGCGTAGAGGGACTTCCAAGGAGAGCCAAAAACATTCAGTACTTC. It codes for CASSVEGLPRRAKNIQYF. The gene calls are TRBV7-2 and TRBJ2-4; D is perhaps TRBD2 (6 bases). V was clipped by 5 bases and J by 0 bases, with 20 bases between them. CDR3 length: 18 amino acids. Germline V gives CDR1 SGHTA, CDR2 FQGNSA.

This clone showed up just a few times. V and J are TRBV6-5 and TRBJ1-5; the match to TRBD1 covers 8 bases. The CDR3 runs to 13 residues. The V gene end was trimmed by 5 bases and the J gene end by 5 bases; junction bases not matched to a gene: 2. Per the germline V gene, CDR1 is MNHEY and CDR2 is SVGAGI. Here the CDR3 reads CASSRTGYQPQHF. For the CDR3, the DNA is TGTGCCAGCAGTCGGACAGGGTATCAGCCCCAGCATTTT.

The V and J genes are TRBV12-5 and TRBJ2-7; 10 bases match TRBD1. The CDR3 runs to 14 residues. V trimming: 5 bases; J trimming: 5 bases; junction bases outside the gene matches: 6. Looked up from germline, CDR1 is LGHNT and CDR2 is FRNRAP. CDR3 sequence: CASGHRDRGDEQYF. CDR3 DNA sequence: TGTGCTAGTGGTCACCGGGACAGGGGCGACGAGCAGTACTTC.

This sequence joins TRBV7-9 and TRBJ2-3; D gene ambiguous. Germline V CDR1 and CDR2: SEHNR, FQNEAQ (reference sequence). CDR3 size: 16 residues. The germline V and J ends were trimmed by 1 base and 2 bases, with 13 bases remaining between them. In DNA, the CDR3 is TGTGCCAGCAGCTTAGACGTAACACTAAACACAGATACGCAGTATTTT. It codes for CASSLDVTLNTDTQYF.

Comment on this clone: This specimen includes other DNA sequences encoding the same CDR3. V is TRBV19 and J is TRBJ1-5; tentative D call: TRBD1 (5 bases). This CDR3 has 14 residues. Germline V gene sequence: CDR1 LNHDA, CDR2 SQIVND (reference sequence). V gave up 5 bases and J gave up 4 bases, with 12 bases separating them. The CDR3 region is CASSGGAGNQPQHF. DNA for the CDR3: TGTGCCAGTAGTGGCGGGGCAGGGAATCAGCCCCAGCATTTT.

This rearrangement joins TRBV10-3 to TRBJ1-1; D gene uncertain. The length of the CDR3 is 18 residues. V was cut by 1 base and J by 0 bases, with 18 bases left in between. Germline lookup yields CDR1 ENHRY and CDR2 SYGVKD. The CDR3 reads CAISEWGGSTPLNTEAFF. In DNA, the CDR3 is TGTGCCATCAGTGAGTGGGGAGGGTCGACCCCCTTGAACACTGAAGCTTTCTTT.

The rearrangement links TRBV7-9 to TRBJ2-7, with D possibly TRBD1 on 6 matching bases. The germline gives CDR1 SEHNR, CDR2 FQNEAQ (reference sequence). The CDR3 runs 16 residues. V gave up 3 bases and J gave up 1 base, with 16 bases separating them. The CDR3 DNA sequence: TGTGCCAGCAGCTTCGAACTTGACAGGAGTTCCTACGAGCAGTACTTC. Translating gives CASSFELDRSSYEQYF.